The subject of this entry is one T cell receptor beta chain. Its antigen has not been determined. No much larger clone is present one base from it, and per-base qualities are unavailable. The data were obtained in a study of human thymus T cells (dated by TCRdb to the early 2020s). For the study in its entirety: The study characterized TCR alpha and beta repertoires from seven to nine infant thymus samples and a few related peripheral blood samples. Donor ages ranged from about 6 to 250 days, and the cohort comprised six or seven male and two female infants.

Using the immunoSEQ multiplex PCR assay, the TCRB and TCRAD loci were amplified from a standardized quantity of quality-controlled genomic DNA. The amplicons spanned the V(D)J region and were long enough to cover the CDR3 and allow V and J genes to be identified. The commercial immunoSEQ service was used to sequence amplicons on an Illumina platform. Per the original workflow: Primer bias and sequencing errors were corrected using previously described methods, and TCRAD and TCRB definitions followed the IMGT database. The repertoires were analysed using immunoSEQ Analyzer 3.0 and VDJTools for basic statistics, V/J segment usage, diversity estimates, rarefaction and pairwise overlap. Diversity was estimated using the Chao1, ChaoE, Efron-Thisted, Shannon and inverse Simpson indices, and was also estimated on datasets down-sampled to the size of the smallest sample. Repertoire overlap was assessed by strict matching of CDR3 nucleotide sequence, V gene and J gene, and clustering was done by Jaccard-based multidimensional scaling. Held by TCRdb, this immuneACCESS table contains in-frame sequences only and omits some clones. Under half of the omission traces to an unresolved V gene where checked; the cause of the rest is unknown. D and trimming were read from the DNA, whereas the V and J calls and clone size are those reported in that table. Here the sample has about 46,000 clones; roughly 94% occur a single time. Approximately 0.17% of the sample is held by the ten biggest clonotypes.

Donors were immunologically healthy infants undergoing open corrective cardiac surgery for congenital heart defects in Finland. During surgery, a small roughly 0.45-1 mL aliquot of peripheral blood was collected from four of the eight donors. Instead of starting from a fixed cell number, genomic DNA extraction from blood samples used all available leukocytes. Erythrocytes were removed from blood with ACK lysis buffer, and the leukocytes were stored as pellets at -70 °C. Genomic DNA was extracted from frozen cell pellets with a QIAsymphony instrument. Results the study describes overall, beyond this receptor: Usage of V and J gene segments appeared to be biased in both the thymic and the peripheral blood repertoires. On average, thymus samples gave 750,000 to 950,000 unique TCRB clonotypes, whereas blood samples gave around 80,000.

Material for sequencing was blood. The receptor was isolated from a girl under three years old with a congenital heart defect but otherwise immunologically healthy.

The DNA sequence is as follows: TGTGCCAGCAGCCCGACAAGGGCCGGGGAGCTGTTTTTT. It codes for CASSPTRAGELFF. Rearrangement joined TRBV7-2 to TRBJ2-2; a confident D gene designation cannot be given. From its cysteine to its phenylalanine, the CDR3 spans 13 amino acids. Only the CDR3 part of the read is kept: 39 bases, read in frame from the first base. CDR1 SGHTA and CDR2 FQGNSA were looked up in the germline V gene. V is cut by 5 bases and J by 6 bases, and the space between the germline ends is 10 bases.